The 7 T cell receptor beta chains reported below all come from one sample, sequenced in a study of T cell clonality in common variable immunodeficiency. The data were produced by immunoSEQ multiplex PCR, yet TCRdb's version contains in-frame clones alone and is incomplete. The sample presents roughly 55,000 clones, none singletons. Input material: peripheral blood mononuclear cells. All receptors derive from a person between 18 and 75 years old in good health.

This clone was counted at least ten times. The sequence runs out 3 residues before the end of the CDR3; the remainder is reconstructed from the germline J gene. The chain has TRBV20-1 and TRBJ1-5; D perhaps matches TRBD1 (5 bases). Germline V CDR1 and CDR2: DFQATT, SNEGSKA (reference sequence). The V gene lost 1 base and the J gene lost 2 bases, with 15 bases spanning the gap. This CDR3 comprises 16 residues. This CDR3 is CSARGNRGFGNQPQHF. The sequenced part of the CDR3 DNA is TGCAGTGCTAGAGGCAATCGGGGGTTCGGCAATCAGCCC.

This clone was seen ten or more times. Read coverage stops 3 residues before the CDR3 terminus; the germline J gene supplies the remainder. The rearrangement links TRBV19 to TRBJ1-2, with 11 positions matching TRBD1. The ends lost 5 bases at V and 3 bases at J; junction bases unmatched: 8. Germline CDR1 is LNHDA and CDR2 is SQIVND (reference sequence). The CDR3 runs to 16 residues. CDR3 bases read: TGTGCCAGTAGTTCAGGGACAGGGGGAGGCGACTATGGC. Its translation is CASSSGTGGGDYG. The full CDR3 sequence reads CASSSGTGGGDYGYTF.

This clone has ten or more counts. The read is 3 residues too short to cover the CDR3 end, so that end is filled in from the germline J gene. V usage is TRBV5-1 and J usage is TRBJ2-3; D not certain. Per germline, CDR1 SGHRS and CDR2 YFSETQ. The CDR3 totals 14 residues. Between the trimmed V and J ends, which lost 7 bases and 3 bases, there was a span of 15 bases. The CDR3 here is CASAVFQFTDTQYF. The CDR3 bases that were read are TGCGCCAGCGCGGTCTTCCAGTTTACAGATACG. Combining the CDR3 with reference TRBV5-1 and TRBJ2-3 gives the whole variable domain KAGVTQTPRYLIKTRGQQVTLSCSPISGHRSVSWYQQTPGQGLQFLFEYFSETQRNKGNFPGRFSGRQFSNSRSEMNVSTLELGDSALYLCASAVFQFTDTQYFGPGTRLTVL.

This clone was detected many times. The sequenced CDR3 bases are TGTGCCAGCAGTGACGGACTGCGCACAGATACG. This translates into CASSDGLRTDT. The complete CDR3 sequence is CASSDGLRTDTQYF. The chain combines TRBV6-1 with TRBJ2-3, with a weak D call TRBD2 (5 bases). The CDR3 extends 3 residues past the end of the read, so its final part is completed from the germline J gene. The V and J ends lost 3 bases and 1 base respectively, with 8 bases between them. Germline V gene lookup returns CDR1 MNHNS and CDR2 SASEGT. The CDR3 length is 14 residues.

This clone came up many times. Read sequence stops 3 residues before the CDR3 end, and the germline J gene provides the missing end. J is TRBJ1-5 and V is TRBV4-1; a weak D match, TRBD1 (5 bases). The CDR3 has 15 amino acids. The germline gives CDR1 MGHRA, CDR2 YSYEKL. Trimming removed 2 bases from V and 3 bases from J, with 11 bases in between. The covered CDR3 bases are TGCGCCAGCAGCCAATTTGCAGGGAACAATCAGCCC. Amino acids: CASSQFAGNNQP. The whole CDR3 protein is CASSQFAGNNQPQHF.

This clone was observed a few times. The read halts 3 residues ahead of the CDR3 end, with the missing end drawn from the germline J gene. The chain uses TRBV16 and TRBJ1-1; unclear D gene. V was pared by 5 bases and J by 5 bases, with 9 bases between. CDR3 length: 12 amino acids. CDR1 is KGHSY and CDR2 is FQNENV in the germline V gene. Incomplete CDR3 DNA: TGTGCCAGCAGCGGGCAAACTACTGAA. It specifies CASSGQTTE. The whole CDR3 protein reads CASSGQTTEAFF.

This clone was picked up many times. The missing CDR3 end, 3 residues past where the read stops, is filled in from the germline J gene. V gene TRBV20-1 combines with J gene TRBJ1-5; D gene unclear. V was clipped by 4 bases and J by 4 bases, with 11 bases between them. Germline assignment: CDR1 DFQATT and CDR2 SNEGSKA (reference sequence). The CDR3 runs to 13 residues. CDR3 sequence reads: CSATKGGNQPQHF. The sequenced part of the CDR3 DNA is TGCAGTGCTACGAAGGGTGGAAATCAGCCC.